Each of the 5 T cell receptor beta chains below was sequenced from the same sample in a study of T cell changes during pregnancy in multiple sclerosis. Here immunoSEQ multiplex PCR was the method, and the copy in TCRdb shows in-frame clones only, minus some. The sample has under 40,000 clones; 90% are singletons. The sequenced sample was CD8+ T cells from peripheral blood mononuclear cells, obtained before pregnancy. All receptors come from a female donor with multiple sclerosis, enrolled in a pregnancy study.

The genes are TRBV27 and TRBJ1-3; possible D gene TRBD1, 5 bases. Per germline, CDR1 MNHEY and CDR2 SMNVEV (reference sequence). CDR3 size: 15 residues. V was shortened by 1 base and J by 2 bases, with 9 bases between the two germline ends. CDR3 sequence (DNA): TGTGCCAGCAGTTTATGGGGGGACCCTGGAAACACCATATATTTT. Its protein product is CASSLWGDPGNTIYF.

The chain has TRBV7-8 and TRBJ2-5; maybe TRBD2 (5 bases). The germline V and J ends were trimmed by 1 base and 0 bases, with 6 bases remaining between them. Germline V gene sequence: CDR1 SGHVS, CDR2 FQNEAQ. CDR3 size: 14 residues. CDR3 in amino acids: CASSLEEDQETQYF. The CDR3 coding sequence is TGTGCCAGCAGCTTAGAGGAGGACCAAGAGACCCAGTACTTC.

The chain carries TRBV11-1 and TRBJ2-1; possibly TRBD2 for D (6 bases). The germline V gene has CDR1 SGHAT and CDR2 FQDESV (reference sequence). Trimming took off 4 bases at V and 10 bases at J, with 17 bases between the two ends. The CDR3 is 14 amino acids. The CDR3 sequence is CASSSYLGGREQFF. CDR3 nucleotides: TGTGCCAGCAGCTCATACCTCGGGGGACGGGAGCAGTTCTTC.

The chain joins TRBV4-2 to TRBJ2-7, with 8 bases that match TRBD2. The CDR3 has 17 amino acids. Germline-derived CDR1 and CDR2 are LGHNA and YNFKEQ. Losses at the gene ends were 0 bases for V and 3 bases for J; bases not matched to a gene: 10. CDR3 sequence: CASSQDRSSGVYYEQYF. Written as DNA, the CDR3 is TGTGCCAGCAGCCAAGATAGGAGTAGCGGGGTTTACTACGAGCAGTACTTC.

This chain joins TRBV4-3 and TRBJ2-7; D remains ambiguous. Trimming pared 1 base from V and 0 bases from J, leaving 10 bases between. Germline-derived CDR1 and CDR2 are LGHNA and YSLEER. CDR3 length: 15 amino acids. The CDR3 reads CASSQGQVNSYEQYF. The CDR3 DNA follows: TGCGCCAGCAGCCAAGGGCAGGTGAACTCCTACGAGCAGTACTTC.